Reported below is one TCR beta chain. Original processing methods: Amplification of reference gene primers was used by the study to estimate nucleated cell counts. The protocol was immunoSEQ multiplex PCR, while the TCRdb copy is restricted to in-frame clones and leaves out a portion. That table supplies the V and J calls and clone size; D and trimming were determined from the DNA. This sample has 70,000 or so clones, with about four fifths found just once. The data belong to a study of blood T cell repertoires in COVID-19. For the study at large: Acute-phase and convalescent COVID-19 samples originated in the United States, Italy and Spain. T cells, B-cell-depleted T cells, or PBMCs supplied cDNA or gDNA.

The V end lost 3 bases, the J end lost 1 base, and 9 bases lay between the germline ends. The CDR3 totals 13 residues. Germline-derived CDR1 and CDR2 are SQVTM and ANQGSEA. The source is a human donor in a cohort sampled during active COVID-19. This chain joins TRBV29-1 and TRBJ1-1; D might be TRBD1 (6 bases). Material for sequencing was peripheral blood. CDR3 amino acids: CSVEGQQNTEAFF. The DNA of the CDR3 is TGCAGCGTTGAGGGACAACAGAACACTGAAGCTTTCTTT.